This T cell receptor beta chain is from a study of T cell repertoires in cytomegalovirus infection. This clonotype showed up just a few times. The antigen remains unidentified. A single record per CDR3 protein comes from TCRdb applying MiXCR to the reads. This table holds roughly 800,000 distinct CDR3 sequences, about 27% found once. With V trimmed by 2 bases and J by 5 bases, 10 bases remained unmatched. The CDR3 runs 16 residues. The germline V gene encodes CDR1 MNHEY and CDR2 SVGAGI. The sequence was collected from a human donor in good health (CMV status not recorded). Some clones in this sample may be carry-over from other donors' samples. This specimen was cultured CD8+ T cells from PBMCs, taken from culture after CMV antigen stimulation. This rearrangement joins TRBV6-5 to TRBJ2-3, with 7 bases aligning to TRBD1. The CDR3 DNA reads as TGTGCCAGCAGTTACCGGGACAGCTCACGGGGAGATACGCAGTATTTT. This codes for CASSYRDSSRGDTQYF.